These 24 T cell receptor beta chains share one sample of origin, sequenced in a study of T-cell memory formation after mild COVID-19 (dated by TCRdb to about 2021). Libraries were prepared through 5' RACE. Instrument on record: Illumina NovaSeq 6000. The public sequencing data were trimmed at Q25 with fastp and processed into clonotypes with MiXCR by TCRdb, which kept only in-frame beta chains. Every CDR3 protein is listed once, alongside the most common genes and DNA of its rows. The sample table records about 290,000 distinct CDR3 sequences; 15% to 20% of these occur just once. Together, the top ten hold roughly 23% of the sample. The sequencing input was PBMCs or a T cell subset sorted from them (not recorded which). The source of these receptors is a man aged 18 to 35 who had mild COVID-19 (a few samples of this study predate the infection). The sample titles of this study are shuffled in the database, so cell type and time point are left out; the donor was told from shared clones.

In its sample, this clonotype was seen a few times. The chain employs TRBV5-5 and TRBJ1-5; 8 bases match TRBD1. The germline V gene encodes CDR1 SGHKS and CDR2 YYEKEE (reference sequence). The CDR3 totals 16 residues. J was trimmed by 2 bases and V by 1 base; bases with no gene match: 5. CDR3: CASSLLVDRGNQPQHF. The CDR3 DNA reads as TGTGCCAGCAGCTTGCTGGTGGACAGGGGCAATCAGCCCCAGCATTTT.

The CDR3 nucleotides are TGTGCCAGCAGTTCCTCCGGGACAGGATACACCGGGGAGCTGTTTTTT. Its protein is CASSSSGTGYTGELFF. V and J are TRBV28 and TRBJ2-2; 8 bases align to TRBD1. The V gene's germline CDR1 is MDHEN and CDR2 SYDVKM. CDR3 size: 16 residues. The trim removed 4 bases at V and 3 bases at J, leaving 7 bases unmatched.

The CDR3 spells CASSLVRSSYNSPLHF. The CDR3 bases are TGCGCCAGCAGCTTGGTCAGAAGCTCCTATAATTCACCCCTCCACTTT. The V and J genes are TRBV5-1 and TRBJ1-6; no firm D call. Germline V gives CDR1 SGHRS, CDR2 YFSETQ. The length of the CDR3 is 16 residues. V gave up 0 bases and J gave up 0 bases, with 7 bases separating them.

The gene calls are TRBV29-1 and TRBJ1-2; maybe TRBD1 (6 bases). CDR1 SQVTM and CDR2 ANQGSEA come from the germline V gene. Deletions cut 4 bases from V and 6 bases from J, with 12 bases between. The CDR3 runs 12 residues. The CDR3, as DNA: TGCAGCGTTGCAACAGGGTGGCATGGCTACACCTTC. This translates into CSVATGWHGYTF.

DNA for the CDR3: TGCAGCGCAAGTAGGACAGCCCTCAATGAGCAGTTCTTC. Amino acid sequence: CSASRTALNEQFF. The chain employs TRBV29-1 and TRBJ2-1; D may be TRBD1 (6 bases). The CDR3 totals 13 residues. Germline CDR1 SQVTM, CDR2 ANQGSEA. V lost 7 bases, J lost 6 bases, and 16 bases lay in between.

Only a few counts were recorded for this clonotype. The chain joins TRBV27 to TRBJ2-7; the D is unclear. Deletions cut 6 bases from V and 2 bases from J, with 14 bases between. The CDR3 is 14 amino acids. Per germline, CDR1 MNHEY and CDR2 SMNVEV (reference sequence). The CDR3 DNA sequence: TGTGCCAGCAGCCCTACCGAGGCGACCTACGAGCAGTACGTC. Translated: CASSPTEATYEQYV.

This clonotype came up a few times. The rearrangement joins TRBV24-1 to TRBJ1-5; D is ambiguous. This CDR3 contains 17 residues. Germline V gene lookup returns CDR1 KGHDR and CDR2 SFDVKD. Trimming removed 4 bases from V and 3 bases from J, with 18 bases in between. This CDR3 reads CATSDPGNPRVNQPQHF. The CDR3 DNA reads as TGTGCCACCAGTGACCCGGGGAACCCAAGGGTCAATCAGCCCCAGCATTTT.

The CDR3 sequence is CASSGQAQAYEQYV. CDR3 DNA: TGTGCCAGCAGTGGACAGGCCCAGGCTTACGAGCAGTACGTC. The chain has TRBV6-2 or TRBV6-3 and TRBJ2-7; 7 bases map to TRBD1. Germline lookup yields CDR1 MNHEY and CDR2 SVGEGT. Unmatched junction bases numbered 8, after V lost 5 bases and J lost 4 bases. CDR3 length: 14 amino acids.

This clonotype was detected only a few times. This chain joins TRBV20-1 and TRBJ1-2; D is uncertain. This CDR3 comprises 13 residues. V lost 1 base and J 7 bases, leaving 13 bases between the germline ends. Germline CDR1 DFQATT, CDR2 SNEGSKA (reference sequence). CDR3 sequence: CSARADKTFGYTF. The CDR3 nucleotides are TGCAGTGCTAGAGCAGACAAGACCTTTGGCTACACCTTC.

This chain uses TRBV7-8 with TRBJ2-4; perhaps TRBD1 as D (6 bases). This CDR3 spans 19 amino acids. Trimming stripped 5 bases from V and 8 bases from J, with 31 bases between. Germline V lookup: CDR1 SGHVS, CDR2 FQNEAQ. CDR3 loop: CASSGIRWADSTIGDIQYF. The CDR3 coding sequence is TGTGCCAGCAGCGGAATCCGTTGGGCGGACAGTACCATTGGGGACATTCAGTACTTC.

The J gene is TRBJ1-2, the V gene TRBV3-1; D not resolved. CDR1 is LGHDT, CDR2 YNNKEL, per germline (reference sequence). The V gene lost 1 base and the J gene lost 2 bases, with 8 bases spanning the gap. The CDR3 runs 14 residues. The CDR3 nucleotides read TGTGCCAGCAGCCAAGGGGGAGGGAACTATGGCTACACCTTC. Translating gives CASSQGGGNYGYTF.

The CDR3 region has the DNA TGTGCCACCAGGGGACTGAGGGCAAACGAGCAGTACTTC. Amino acids: CATRGLRANEQYF. V usage is TRBV6-5 and J usage is TRBJ2-7; tentatively, D is TRBD1 or TRBD2 (6 bases each). Germline values: CDR1 MNHEY, CDR2 SVGAGI. V was shortened by 10 bases and J by 5 bases, with 18 bases between the two germline ends. CDR3 length: 13 residues.

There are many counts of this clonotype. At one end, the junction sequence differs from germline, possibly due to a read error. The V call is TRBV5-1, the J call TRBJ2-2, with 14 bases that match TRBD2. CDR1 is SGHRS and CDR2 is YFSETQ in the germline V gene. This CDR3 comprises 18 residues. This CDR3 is CASCFGTSGGPNTGELFF. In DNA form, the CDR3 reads TGCGCCAGCTGCTTTGGGACTAGCGGGGGCCCGAACACCGGGGAGCTGTTTTTT.

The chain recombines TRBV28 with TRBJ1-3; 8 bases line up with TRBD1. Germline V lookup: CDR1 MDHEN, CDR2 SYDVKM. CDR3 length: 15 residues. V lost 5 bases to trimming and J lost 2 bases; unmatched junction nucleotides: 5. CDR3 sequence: CASSPRTGTGNTIYF. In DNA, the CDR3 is TGTGCCAGCAGTCCTCGGACAGGGACTGGAAACACCATATATTTT.

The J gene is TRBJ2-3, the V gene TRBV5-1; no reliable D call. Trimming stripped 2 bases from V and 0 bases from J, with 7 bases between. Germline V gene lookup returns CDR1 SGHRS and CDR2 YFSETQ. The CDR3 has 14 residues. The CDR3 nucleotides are TGCGCCAGCAGCTTCTACCAGAGCACAGATACGCAGTATTTT. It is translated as CASSFYQSTDTQYF.

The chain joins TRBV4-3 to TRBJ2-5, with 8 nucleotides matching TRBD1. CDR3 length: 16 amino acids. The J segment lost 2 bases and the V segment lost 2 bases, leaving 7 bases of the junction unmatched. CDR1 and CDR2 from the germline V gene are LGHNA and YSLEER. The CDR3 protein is CASSQTDRGPQETQYF. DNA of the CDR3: TGCGCCAGCAGCCAAACCGACAGGGGACCTCAAGAGACCCAGTACTTC.

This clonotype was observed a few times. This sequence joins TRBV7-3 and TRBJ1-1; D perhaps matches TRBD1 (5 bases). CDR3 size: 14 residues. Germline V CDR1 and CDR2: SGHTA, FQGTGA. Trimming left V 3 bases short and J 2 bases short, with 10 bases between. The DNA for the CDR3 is TGTGCCAGCAGCTTGTCCAGGGATAACACTGAAGCTTTCTTT. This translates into CASSLSRDNTEAFF. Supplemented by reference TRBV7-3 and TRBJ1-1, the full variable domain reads GAGVSQTPSNKVTEKGKYVELRCDPISGHTALYWYRQSLGQGPEFLIYFQGTGAADDSGLPNDRFFAVRPEGSVSTLKIQRTERGDSAVYLCASSLSRDNTEAFFGQGTRLTVV.

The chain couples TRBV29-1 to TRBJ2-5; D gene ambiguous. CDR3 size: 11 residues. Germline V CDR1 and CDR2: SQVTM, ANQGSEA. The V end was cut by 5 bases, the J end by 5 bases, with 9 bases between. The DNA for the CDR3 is TGCAGCGTTTCCGGTGCCGAGACCCAGTACTTC. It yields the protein CSVSGAETQYF.

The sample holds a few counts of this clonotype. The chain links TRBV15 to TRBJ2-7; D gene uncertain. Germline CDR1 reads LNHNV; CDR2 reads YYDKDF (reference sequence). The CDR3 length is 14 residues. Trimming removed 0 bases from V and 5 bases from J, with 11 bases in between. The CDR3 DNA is TGTGCCACCAGCAGAGACCCACCAGACCACGAGCAGTACTTC. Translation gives CATSRDPPDHEQYF.

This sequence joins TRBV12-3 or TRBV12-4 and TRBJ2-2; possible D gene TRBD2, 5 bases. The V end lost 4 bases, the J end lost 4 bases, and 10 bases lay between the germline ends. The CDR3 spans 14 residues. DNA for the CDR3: TGTGCCAGCAGTTGGAGGCAGTCCACCGGGGAGCTGTTTTTT. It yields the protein CASSWRQSTGELFF.

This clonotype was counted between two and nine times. The CDR3 DNA follows: TGTGCCAGCAGTTATTTTTCGGGACAGGGGGGCTACGAGCAGTACTTC. The encoded protein is CASSYFSGQGGYEQYF. This sequence joins TRBV27 and TRBJ2-7, with 11 bases lining up with TRBD1. Germline V gives CDR1 MNHEY, CDR2 SMNVEV (reference sequence). The V gene end was trimmed by 4 bases and the J gene end by 3 bases; junction bases not matched to a gene: 8. The CDR3 length is 16 residues.

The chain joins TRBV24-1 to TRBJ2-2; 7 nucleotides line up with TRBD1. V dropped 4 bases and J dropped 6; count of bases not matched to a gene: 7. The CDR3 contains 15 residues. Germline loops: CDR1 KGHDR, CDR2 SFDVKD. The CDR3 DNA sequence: TGTGCCACCAGTGACCCCGGGACAGCCTCCGGGGAGCTGTTTTTT. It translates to CATSDPGTASGELFF.

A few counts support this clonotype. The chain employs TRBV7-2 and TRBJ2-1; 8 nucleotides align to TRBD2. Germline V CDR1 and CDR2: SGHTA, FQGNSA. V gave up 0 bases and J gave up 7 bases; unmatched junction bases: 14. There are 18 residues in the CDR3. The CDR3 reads CASSLAVSGGGLANEQFF. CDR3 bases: TGTGCCAGCAGCTTAGCGGTCTCTGGCGGGGGGTTGGCTAATGAGCAGTTCTTC.

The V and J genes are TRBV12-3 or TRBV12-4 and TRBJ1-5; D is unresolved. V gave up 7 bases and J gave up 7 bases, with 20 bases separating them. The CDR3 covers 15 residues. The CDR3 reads CASTLAPDARQPQHF. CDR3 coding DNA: TGTGCCAGCACCTTGGCTCCTGACGCCCGACAGCCCCAGCATTTT.